This T cell receptor beta chain is drawn from a study of PD-L1 blockade in urothelial cancer (dated by TCRdb to the late 2010s). Context from the whole study: Therapy was started in the mid-2010s for all patients, and atezolizumab 1,200 mg was administered intravenously every 3 weeks. Blood samples were analyzed at two time points: 3 weeks after treatment start (second dose) and 6 weeks after treatment start. The study was an exploratory multi-omic analysis of somatic, immune and clinical correlates of response to PD-L1 blockade with atezolizumab in urothelial cancer. Whole exome sequencing and RNA sequencing of pretreatment tumors were performed alongside TCR sequencing in the same patients. Under 30 patients had pretreatment blood TCR-seq, some 24 had at least one posttreatment blood collection, and some 24 had tumor TCR-seq. Durable clinical benefit was defined as a progression-free survival longer than 6 months, and TCR features were additionally tested against progression-free survival and overall survival. A median of roughly 140,000 T cells and tens of thousands of unique TCRs was obtained from blood samples, and a median clonality of around 0.08 was observed. About nine tenths of the roughly 29 patients were males with bladder-origin urothelial cancer, and about 60% of the roughly 30 reported a prior smoking history. TCR sequencing covered pretreatment tumor samples and matched, serially collected peripheral blood taken before and after atezolizumab treatment. About 10 patients reached durable clinical benefit, while 20 patients did not. Patients had an ECOG performance status of 0 or 1 and had received between 0 and 3 prior chemotherapy regimens. Overall study outcomes, separate from this receptor: Among patients with durable benefit, tumor-associated TCR clones showed greater expansion in peripheral blood 3 weeks after treatment started (n of about 20, p = 0.022). Because the sample size was small (n ≈ 27) and many exploratory analyses were performed, the results are intended to be hypothesis-generating. A pretreatment peripheral blood TCR clonality below the median was linked to improved progression-free and overall survival.

Each PCR received spiked-in synthetic TCR analog templates so that absolute template abundance could be estimated from read counts. The immunoSEQ assay used bias-controlled V and J gene primers to amplify TCRbeta CDR3 regions from genomic DNA. Sequencing of rearranged TCRbeta segments was done at approximately 20X coverage. As for how the authors treated the data: Clustering was used to correct sequencing errors, and CDR3s were annotated against IMGT so that V, D and J genes could be assigned. Downstream analyses used only productive TCRbeta rearrangements and left out out-of-frame or stop-codon sequences. To compute clonality, Shannon entropy was normalized by the log of the number of unique productive sequences and then subtracted from one. Clones differing between time points or between blood and tumor were identified using Fisher's exact test with Benjamini-Hochberg correction, with an adjusted p below 0.01 applied as the threshold. The clones in this table, taken by TCRdb from immuneACCESS, are in-frame only. Not every clone is retained; where verified, under half of the shortfall comes from an unresolved V gene, and the cause of the rest is unknown. The DNA was the basis for D and trimming; V, J and clone size are from that table. In all, the sample holds roughly 45,000 clones, and 87% of those were seen once. The top ten clonotypes cover around 8% of the sample.

A cohort of 25 to 30 patients with locally advanced or metastatic urothelial carcinoma, treated at Memorial Sloan Kettering on a trial protocol, was included. Peripheral blood mononuclear cells were collected pretreatment and during treatment, with between 1 and 8 total time points per patient. The Qiagen DNeasy Blood extraction kit was used to purify genomic DNA from total PBMCs and from tumor samples. PBMCs were collected pretreatment and during treatment and were isolated and stored as previously described. Germline trimming amounts to 2 bases on V and 6 bases on J, with 4 as the count of junction bases outside the gene matches. From the germline V gene, CDR1 is SGHVS and CDR2 is FNYEAQ. Including cysteine and phenylalanine, the CDR3 has 14 amino acids. The only DNA kept is the CDR3, 42 bases in frame from the first base. Regarding this clone: Its antigen is currently not known. Per-base qualities were not stored, and no clone one base away is much larger.

The receptor comes from a man in his fifties or sixties with urothelial cancer. This material consisted of PBMCs, taken around atezolizumab (anti-PD-L1) treatment. The chain employs TRBV7-6 and TRBJ2-1; 7 central nucleotides agree with TRBD2. The sequenced DNA is TGTGCCAGCAGCTTAAGCGGGGCCAGCAATGAGCAGTTCTTC. This gives the protein CASSLSGASNEQFF.